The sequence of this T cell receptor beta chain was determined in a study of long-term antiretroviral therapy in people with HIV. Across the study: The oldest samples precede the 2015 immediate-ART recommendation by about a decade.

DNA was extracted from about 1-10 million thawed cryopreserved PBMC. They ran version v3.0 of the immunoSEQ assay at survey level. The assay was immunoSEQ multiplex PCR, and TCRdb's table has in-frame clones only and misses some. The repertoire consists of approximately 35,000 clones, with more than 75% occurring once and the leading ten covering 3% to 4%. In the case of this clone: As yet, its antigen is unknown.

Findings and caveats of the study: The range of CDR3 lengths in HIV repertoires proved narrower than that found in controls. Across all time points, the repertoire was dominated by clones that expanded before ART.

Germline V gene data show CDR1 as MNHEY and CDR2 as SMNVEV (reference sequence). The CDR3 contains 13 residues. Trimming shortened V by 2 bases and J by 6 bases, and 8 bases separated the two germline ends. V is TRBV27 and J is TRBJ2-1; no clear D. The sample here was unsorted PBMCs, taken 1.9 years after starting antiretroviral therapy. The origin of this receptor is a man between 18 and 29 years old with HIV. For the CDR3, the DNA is TGTGCCAGCAGTTTAGGTAGTGTCAATGAGCAGTTCTTC. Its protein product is CASSLGSVNEQFF.